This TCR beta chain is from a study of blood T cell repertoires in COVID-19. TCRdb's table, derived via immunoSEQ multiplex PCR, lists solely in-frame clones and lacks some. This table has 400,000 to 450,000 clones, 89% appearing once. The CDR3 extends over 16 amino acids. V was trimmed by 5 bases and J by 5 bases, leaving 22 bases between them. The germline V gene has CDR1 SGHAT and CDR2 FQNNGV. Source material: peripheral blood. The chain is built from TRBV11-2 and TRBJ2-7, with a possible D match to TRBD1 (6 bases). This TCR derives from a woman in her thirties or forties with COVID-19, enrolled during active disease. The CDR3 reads CASSPPSRRGWDEQYF. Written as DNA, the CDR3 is TGTGCCAGCAGCCCTCCCTCCCGCAGGGGTTGGGACGAGCAGTACTTC.